The sequence of this T cell receptor beta chain was determined in a study of T cell responses to AZD1222 COVID-19 vaccine. The CDR3 extends over 14 amino acids. Germline CDR1 is MDHEN and CDR2 is SYDVKM. Trimming removed 3 bases at V and 6 bases at J, with 12 bases between. The repertoire was sequenced with immunoSEQ multiplex PCR; TCRdb's copy has only in-frame clones and lacks some. The sample has about 160,000 clones, 91% seen once. The chain couples TRBV28 to TRBJ1-5, with D perhaps TRBD1 (6 bases). This TCR was recovered from an adult in good health. The sequencing here drew on peripheral blood, taken on day 0 of AZD1222 vaccination. In nucleotides, the CDR3 is TGTGCCAGCAGTTTCAACCGGGGGCGTCAGCCCCAGCATTTT. Its protein product is CASSFNRGRQPQHF.